This is a list of T cell receptor beta chains from one sample in a study of blood T cell repertoires in COVID-19. Produced via immunoSEQ multiplex PCR; TCRdb's table is partial and in-frame only. This sample has tens of thousands of clones, with 86% found just once. Material for sequencing was peripheral blood. These receptors were obtained from a man between 65 and 85 years old with acute or convalescent COVID-19. Both conserved end residues are part of each CDR3. The D gene is left open where the match is weak. A clone size is listed for some rows: how often the clone was seen (once, few, many), or a class if it is expanded.

d_call | j_call | v_call | clone_size | cdr3_nt | cdr3_aa
NA | TRBJ2-1 | TRBV6-2/TRBV6-3 | NA | TGTGCCAGCAGTTCGTCGGTCCGGGGCAATGAGCAGTTCTTC | CASSSSVRGNEQFF
NA | TRBJ2-3 | TRBV7-2 | NA | TGTGCCAGCAGCGTAGGCGGAGATAGAGGCTTAGATACGCAGTATTTT | CASSVGGDRGLDTQYF
TRBD1 | TRBJ1-1 | TRBV19 | NA | TGTGCCAGTAGTATGGGACAGGGGTCGGGGCTGAACACTGAAGCTTTCTTT | CASSMGQGSGLNTEAFF
TRBD2 | TRBJ2-7 | TRBV9 | NA | TGTGCCAGCAGCGCAGATAGCGGGAGTGCCTACGAGCAGTACTTC | CASSADSGSAYEQYF
NA | TRBJ2-7 | TRBV5-4 | few | TGTGCCAGCAGCTTGTTTGCGGGCTACGAGCAGTACTTC | CASSLFAGYEQYF
TRBD1 | TRBJ1-5 | TRBV10-3 | NA | TGTGCCACAACCCCGGACAGGGGCAATCAGCCCCAGCATTTT | CATTPDRGNQPQHF
TRBD1 | TRBJ1-1 | TRBV6-6 | NA | TGTGCCAGCAGTACTGACAGGGGCGCCGAAGCTTTCTTT | CASSTDRGAEAFF
NA | TRBJ1-1 | TRBV14 | NA | TGTGCCAGCAGTATTCTTTCCCAGGACAGTGAAGCTTTCTTT | CASSILSQDSEAFF
TRBD1 | TRBJ1-2 | TRBV4-1 | NA | TGCGCCAGCAGCGTACAGGGGGCAATCAATGGCTACACCTTC | CASSVQGAINGYTF
NA | TRBJ1-4 | TRBV6-1 | NA | TGTGCCAGCAGTGATTCGGGAGAGGCTAATGAAAAACTGTTTTTT | CASSDSGEANEKLFF
NA | TRBJ1-2 | TRBV3-1/TRBV3-2 | NA | TGTGCCAGCAGCCAAGATAGGCGGCTCTATGGCTACACCTTC | CASSQDRRLYGYTF
TRBD1 | TRBJ1-2 | TRBV7-2 | NA | TGTGCCAGCAGCACAGGGGGCGGGGATGGCTACACCTTC | CASSTGGGDGYTF
NA | TRBJ1-5 | TRBV19 | NA | TGTGCCAGTAGTATAGAAACGACAAGCAATCAGCCCCAGCATTTT | CASSIETTSNQPQHF